This T cell receptor (beta chain) was sequenced during a study of Ad26.COV2.S vaccination and SARS-CoV-2 variants. Regarding the study as a whole: Whether participants received vaccine or placebo, their non-spike TCR breadth was similar. Vaccinees displayed broader spike-specific TCR repertoires than placebo recipients. Substantial post-vaccination breadth of spike-specific CD8+ and CD4+ T cell responses was reported.

The method was immunoSEQ multiplex PCR; TCRdb's version includes in-frame clones alone and lacks a portion of them. This table has 100,000 or so clones, 60% to 85% appearing once. In regard to this clone: Antigen: not known.

Here the sequenced sample was peripheral blood, taken after recovery from COVID-19. The sequence was collected from a human donor who had recovered from COVID-19.

For the CDR3, the DNA is TGTGCCAGCAGAATCGGGGCAGGTCTCTCACCCCTCCACTTT. Translation gives CASRIGAGLSPLHF. This chain connects TRBV6-5 to TRBJ1-6, with TRBD1 as a possible D gene (5 bases). V lost 6 bases, J lost 10 bases, and 16 bases lay in between. The germline gives CDR1 MNHEY, CDR2 SVGAGI. The CDR3 loop spans 14 amino acids.